This TCR beta chain was retrieved from a study of beta chain features in type 1 diabetes. General study points: With patients and controls alike, PCR might favor shorter templates to an equal degree.

V was pared by 5 bases and J by 7 bases, with 8 bases of the junction left unmatched. The CDR3 has 15 amino acids. The germline gives CDR1 MNHNS, CDR2 SASEGT. The study reverse transcribed the entire isolated RNA, so it sequenced expressed TCRB transcripts. Naive, central memory and regulatory T cell samples averaged roughly 3.6 million immunoSEQ reads each. Method: immunoSEQ multiplex PCR; TCRdb's copy keeps in-frame clones and lacks some. Seen here are fewer than 500,000 clones, approximately 15% observed once, and the top ten hold less than 0.04%. Details on this clone: The target antigen is unknown.

By way of CD45RO/CCR7/CD25/CD127/CD95/CD27, the CD4+ regulatory, stem cell-like memory, central memory and naive cells were sorted. This TCR was sampled from a man aged 25-40 years in good health. The chain employs TRBV6-1 and TRBJ1-6; 7 bases match TRBD1. The sample consisted of naive CD4+ T cells from blood. The CDR3: CASSPRAGGNSPLHF. CDR3 nucleotide sequence: TGTGCCAGCAGTCCTAGGGCAGGGGGGAATTCACCCCTCCACTTT.